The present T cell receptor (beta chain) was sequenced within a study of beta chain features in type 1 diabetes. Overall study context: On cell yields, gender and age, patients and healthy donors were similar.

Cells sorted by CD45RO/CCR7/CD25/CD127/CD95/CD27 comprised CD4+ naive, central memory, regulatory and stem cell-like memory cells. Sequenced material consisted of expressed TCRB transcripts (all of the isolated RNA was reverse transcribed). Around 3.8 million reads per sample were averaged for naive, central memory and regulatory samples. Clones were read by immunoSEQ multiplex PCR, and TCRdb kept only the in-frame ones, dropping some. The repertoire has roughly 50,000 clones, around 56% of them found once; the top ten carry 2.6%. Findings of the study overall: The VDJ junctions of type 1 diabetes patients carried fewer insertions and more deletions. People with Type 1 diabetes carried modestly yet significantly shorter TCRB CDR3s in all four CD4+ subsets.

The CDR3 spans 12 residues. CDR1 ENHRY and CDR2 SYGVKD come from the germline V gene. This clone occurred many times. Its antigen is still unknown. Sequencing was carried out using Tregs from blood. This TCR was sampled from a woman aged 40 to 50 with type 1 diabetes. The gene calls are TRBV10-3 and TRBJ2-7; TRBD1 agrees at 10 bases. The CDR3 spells CASGTGVNEQYF. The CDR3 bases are TGTGCTAGCGGGACAGGGGTCAACGAGCAGTACTTC.